This TCR beta chain appears in the sequencing data of a study of blood T cell repertoires in COVID-19. In the source study's methods: Estimates of nucleated cell counts were drawn from the amplification of reference gene primers. Only in-frame clones appear in the TCRdb table, and some are missing; sequencing was by immunoSEQ multiplex PCR. V and J calls and clone size come straight from that table; D and trimming were deduced from the DNA. The profile covers about 170,000 clones, with more than 75% appearing a single time and 3% to 4% taken by the ten largest. The clonotype comes from a man between 65 and 79 years old with acute or convalescent COVID-19. Sequencing was performed on peripheral blood.

CDR3: CASSLGTGEHYGYTF. The CDR3 DNA sequence: TGCGCCAGCAGCCTCGGGACAGGGGAGCACTATGGCTACACCTTC. The chain carries TRBV4-1 and TRBJ1-2; 10 bases map to TRBD1. Germline values: CDR1 MGHRA, CDR2 YSYEKL. The V segment lost 4 bases and the J segment 3 bases; nucleotides outside the gene matches: 5. This CDR3 contains 15 residues.